This passage covers 3 T cell receptor beta chains from one sample sequenced in a study of Ad26.COV2.S vaccination and SARS-CoV-2 variants. The repertoire was sequenced with immunoSEQ multiplex PCR; TCRdb's copy has only in-frame clones and lacks some. The table includes about 410,000 clones, roughly 90% detected once. Treatment indicated: 15 to 20 received Ad26.COV2.S at low or high dose, single or two shots; roughly five received placebo; per-sample allocation not given. Sampling was done on day 63 after the first vaccine or placebo injection. The sequencing here drew on peripheral blood, taken in a trial of Ad26.COV2.S vaccine versus placebo. The receptors come from a person aged 18-60 years who received the Ad26.COV2.S COVID-19 vaccine or a placebo.

With respect to this clone: The junction shows a germline mismatch at one end, possibly a read error. The chain combines TRBV7-7 with TRBJ2-5, with D possibly TRBD1 on 7 matching bases. This CDR3 is built from 17 residues. The germline V gene has CDR1 SSHAT and CDR2 FNYEAQ (reference sequence). CDR3 residues: CASSPEGAGLFRETQYF. DNA for the CDR3: TGTGCTAGCAGCCCCGAGGGGGCGGGGCTTTTCCGCGAGACCCAGTACTTC.

The V gene is TRBV3-1 (or the pseudogene TRBV3-2), the J gene TRBJ2-5; 10 bases map to TRBD2. The CDR3 has 17 amino acids. V trimming: 0 bases; J trimming: 5 bases; junction bases outside the gene matches: 9. Germline assignment: CDR1 LGHDT and CDR2 YNNKEL (reference sequence). CDR3 in DNA: TGTGCCAGCAGCCAAGACAGGGCTAGCGGGGGATGGGAGACCCAGTACTTC. Its protein product is CASSQDRASGGWETQYF.

The genes are TRBV6-2 or TRBV6-3 and TRBJ2-7, with D possibly matching TRBD2 (5 bases). This CDR3 is built from 17 residues. V lost 2 bases and J lost 4, with 21 bases in between. The germline CDR1 and CDR2 sequences are MNHEY and SVGEGT. In nucleotides, the CDR3 is TGTGCCAGCAGTTACGCCCCTCACAGTTTCTCGGGGTACGAGCAGTACTTC. It encodes CASSYAPHSFSGYEQYF.